Below, 8 T cell receptor beta chains from the same sample are listed, as sequenced in a study of tumor-infiltrating lymphocytes in primary liver carcinoma. Unsorted bulk tissue, 20-30 mg of it, served as the source for co-extraction of RNA and DNA. The template, about 510 ng total RNA, yielded TCR beta cDNA made with a constant-region primer. Generation of the TCR beta libraries relied on three nested multiplex PCR rounds using slightly modified ARM-PCR. Running 9 to 10 cycles apiece, the first two PCR rounds relied on TRBV1-TRBV30 forward primers together with a C-beta reverse primer. Using its own MiXCR run on the multiplex PCR reads, TCRdb lists one record per CDR3 protein. The table includes roughly 120,000 distinct CDR3 sequences, around 64% detected once. The sample consisted of liver tumor tissue from sampling region 3. Stated subset: tumor region T3, left-lateral pole. These receptor sequences come from a woman aged 55-70 years with primary liver carcinoma and hepatitis B virus infection.

This clonotype was picked up many times. V is TRBV6-6 and J is TRBJ2-2; 12 nucleotides line up with TRBD2. Germline CDR1 is MNHNY and CDR2 is SVGAGI (reference sequence). The CDR3 loop spans 17 amino acids. The J segment lost 4 bases and the V segment lost 7 bases, leaving 10 bases of the junction unmatched. CDR3 coding DNA: TGTGCCAGCACCCGACTAGCGGGAGATCTGGGCACCGGGGAGCTGTTTTTT. Its protein product is CASTRLAGDLGTGELFF.

This clonotype was seen more than once but under ten times. The chain uses TRBV7-9 and TRBJ1-4; 7 bases agree with TRBD1. This CDR3 is built from 16 residues. Trimming removed 4 bases from V and 7 bases from J; junction bases left unmatched: 12. Looked up from germline, CDR1 is SEHNR and CDR2 is FQNEAQ (reference sequence). CDR3 sequence (DNA): TGTGCCAGCAGCTCGCGGGGGACAGATTTAACTGAAAAACTGTTTTTT. It is translated as CASSSRGTDLTEKLFF.

This clonotype showed up many times. CDR3: CATSREVASGRRTDTQYF. CDR3 DNA: TGTGCCACCAGCAGAGAGGTGGCTAGCGGGAGACGCACAGATACGCAGTATTTT. This rearrangement joins TRBV15 to TRBJ2-3; 10 bases are shared with TRBD2. Trimming took 0 bases from V and 1 from J; bases not matched to a gene: 7. The CDR3 extends over 18 amino acids. Germline CDR1 and CDR2: LNHNV and YYDKDF (reference sequence). Variable domain in full (rest from reference TRBV15 and TRBJ2-3): DAMVIQNPRYQVTQFGKPVTLSCSQTLNHNVMYWYQQKSSQAPKLLFHYYDKDFNNEADTPDNFQSRRPNTSFCFLDIRSPGLGDTAMYLCATSREVASGRRTDTQYFGPGTRLTVL.

This clonotype was recorded a few times. Mismatch with germline at one junction end may stem from a read error. This rearrangement joins TRBV7-8 to TRBJ2-1; 10 positions match TRBD2. The CDR3 is made up of 16 amino acids. Germline V gene sequence: CDR1 SGHVS, CDR2 FQNEAQ. The CDR3 loop is CASSLELAGSWDEHFF. CDR3 DNA: TGTGCCAGTAGCTTAGAACTAGCGGGATCCTGGGATGAGCACTTCTTC.

This clonotype was seen ten or more times. The V gene is TRBV6-1, the J gene TRBJ2-7, with 11 bases lining up with TRBD2. This CDR3 comprises 15 residues. The V segment lost 4 bases and the J segment 4 bases; nucleotides outside the gene matches: 6. From germline, CDR1 is MNHNS and CDR2 SASEGT. The CDR3 loop is CASSVTGTSGYEQYF. CDR3 sequence (DNA): TGTGCCAGCAGTGTTACCGGGACTAGCGGTTACGAGCAGTACTTC.

The rearrangement links TRBV11-1 to TRBJ1-1; the D is unclear. The CDR3 spans 15 residues. Germline loops: CDR1 SGHAT, CDR2 FQDESV (reference sequence). Deletions cut 5 bases from V and 12 bases from J, with 25 bases between. As DNA, the CDR3 is TGTGCCAGCAGCCCCGAGGCCGGTGGTTACACTGACTCTTTCTTT. It codes for CASSPEAGGYTDSFF. The complete variable domain, with remaining parts taken from reference TRBV11-1 and TRBJ1-1, reads EAEVAQSPRYKITEKSQAVAFWCDPISGHATLYWYRQILGQGPELLVQFQDESVVDDSQLPKDRFSAERLKGVDSTLKIQPAELGDSAMYLCASSPEAGGYTDSFFGQGTRLTVV.

About this clonotype itself: A much larger clone is a single base away; this may be a read error. The V gene is TRBV28, the J gene TRBJ2-6; 7 nucleotides align to TRBD1. The germline CDR1 and CDR2 sequences are MDHEN and SYDVKM. The CDR3 is 12 amino acids. The CDR3 bases are TGTGCCAGCAACGACAGGGCCAACGTCATGACTTTC. This codes for CASNDRANVMTF.

This clonotype occurred many times. CDR3 region: CASSFYGTYEQYF. CDR3 bases: TGTGCCAGCAGCTTTTACGGGACCTACGAGCAGTACTTC. The genes are TRBV5-6 and TRBJ2-7; D possibly corresponds to TRBD2 (5 bases). From germline, CDR1 is SGHDT and CDR2 YYEEEE. The CDR3 is made up of 13 amino acids. Between the trimmed V and J ends, which lost 2 bases and 2 bases, there was a span of 8 bases.